The 10 T cell receptor beta chains below come from one sample, sequenced in a study of response to subunit inactivated influenza vaccine. MiXCR was run by TCRdb on the RT-PCR reads, yielding one entry per CDR3 protein. The sample holds around 580,000 distinct CDR3 sequences, about 10% seen once. Here the sequenced sample was PBMCs from blood, taken on the day of vaccination. These receptors were obtained from a man aged 45 to 65 who received an inactivated influenza vaccine.

This clonotype occurred a few times. The CDR3 protein is CASCLGLNEQFF. The CDR3 nucleotides read TGTGCCAGCTGTCTCGGACTCAATGAGCAGTTCTTC. V usage is TRBV28 and J usage is TRBJ2-1, with D tentatively TRBD2 (5 bases). This CDR3 comprises 12 residues. Germline V gives CDR1 MDHEN, CDR2 SYDVKM. V was trimmed by 8 bases and J by 6 bases, leaving 11 bases between them.

This clonotype has a count of ten or more. CDR3 DNA sequence: TGTGCCAGCAGTGAATACGACAGACCCTATGGCTACACCTTC. This sequence encodes CASSEYDRPYGYTF. The chain couples TRBV25-1 to TRBJ1-2; D is perhaps TRBD1 (5 bases). CDR3 length equals 14 residues. The V gene's germline CDR1 is MGHDK and CDR2 SYGVNS. Trimming stripped 0 bases from V and 4 bases from J, with 9 bases between.

The chain combines TRBV29-1 with TRBJ2-1, with a possible D match to TRBD2 (5 bases). Trimming cost V 1 base and J 3 bases, with 10 bases left between them. Looked up from germline, CDR1 is SQVTM and CDR2 is ANQGSEA. This CDR3 contains 14 residues. CDR3 DNA sequence: TGCAGCGTTGAAGCGGGGAAGGACTACAATGAGCAGTTCTTC. It yields the protein CSVEAGKDYNEQFF.

This clonotype was counted at least ten times. The gene calls are TRBV10-3 and TRBJ2-5; 8 bases are a match to TRBD2. The trim removed 3 bases at V and 2 bases at J, leaving 5 bases unmatched. The germline V gene encodes CDR1 ENHRY and CDR2 SYGVKD. CDR3 length: 15 residues. The CDR3 bases are TGTGCCATCAGTGATACGGGGGGGATACAAGAGACCCAGTACTTC. This codes for CAISDTGGIQETQYF.

This clonotype was picked up many times. The CDR3 region is CASSAVGSRTDTQYF. The CDR3 bases are TGTGCCAGCAGCGCGGTGGGAAGCCGCACAGATACGCAGTATTTT. The chain combines TRBV7-9 with TRBJ2-3; the D is unclear. Germline values: CDR1 SEHNR, CDR2 FQNEAQ (reference sequence). The CDR3 has 15 amino acids. The V end was cut by 5 bases, the J end by 1 base, with 13 bases between. Full variable domain (outside the CDR3, taken from reference TRBV7-9 and TRBJ2-3): DTGVSQNPRHKITKRGQNVTFRCDPISEHNRLYWYRQTLGQGPEFLTYFQNEAQLEKSRLLSDRFSAERPKGSFSTLEIQRTEQGDSAMYLCASSAVGSRTDTQYFGPGTRLTVL.

This clonotype was counted a few times. The V and J genes are TRBV29-1 and TRBJ2-7, with a possible D match to TRBD1 (6 bases). The germline V gene encodes CDR1 SQVTM and CDR2 ANQGSEA. This CDR3 comprises 15 residues. V lost 2 bases, J lost 1 base, and 15 bases lay in between. CDR3 protein: CSVERPDSQSYEQYF. CDR3 coding DNA: TGCAGCGTTGAACGTCCGGACAGCCAATCCTACGAGCAGTACTTC.

This clonotype was detected ten times or more. The gene calls are TRBV5-1 and TRBJ2-3; 9 bases fit TRBD1. The CDR3 is 14 residues long. Germline-derived CDR1 and CDR2 are SGHRS and YFSETQ. V shed 4 bases and J 5 bases; nucleotides not matched to a gene: 5. In DNA form, the CDR3 reads TGCGCCAGCAGCAAGGGACAGGGAAGAGATACGCAGTATTTT. Translating it yields CASSKGQGRDTQYF.

A remark on this clonotype: A read error may be the cause here, since a much bigger clone is one base away. V and J are TRBV7-2 and TRBJ2-1; 9 positions agree with TRBD2. Germline V gives CDR1 SGHTA, CDR2 FQGNSA. The trim removed 4 bases at V and 0 bases at J, leaving 7 bases unmatched. The CDR3 is made up of 17 amino acids. The CDR3 spells CASSSQPSGNSYNEQFF. For the CDR3, the DNA is TGTGCCAGCAGCTCACAGCCTAGCGGGAACTCCTACAATGAGCAGTTCTTC.

The DNA for the CDR3 is TGCGCCAGCAGCACGGACCCGAGTTTATACAATGAGCAGTTCTTC. The encoded protein is CASSTDPSLYNEQFF. The genes are TRBV5-1 and TRBJ2-1, with D unresolved. The CDR3 runs to 15 residues. Germline values: CDR1 SGHRS, CDR2 YFSETQ. The V end was cut by 4 bases, the J end by 4 bases, with 15 bases between.

This chain links TRBV25-1 with TRBJ2-3; TRBD1 matches at 8 bases. Germline V gives CDR1 MGHDK, CDR2 SYGVNS. V gave up 2 bases and J gave up 7 bases; unmatched junction bases: 8. The CDR3 runs to 15 residues. CDR3 sequence: CASSEGQGGAYTQYF. CDR3 coding DNA: TGTGCCAGCAGTGAAGGACAGGGAGGTGCTTATACGCAGTATTTT.